These 29 T cell receptor beta chains came from one sample sequenced in a study of blood T cell repertoires in COVID-19. The table came from immunoSEQ multiplex PCR; TCRdb's copy has only in-frame clones and leaves some out. The profile shows about 230,000 clones, about 85% of them singletons. Input material: peripheral blood. These receptor sequences come from a woman between 18 and 29 years old who had recovered from COVID-19.

The gene calls are TRBV9 and TRBJ2-3; no clear D. Germline V gene lookup returns CDR1 SGDLS and CDR2 YYNGEE. This CDR3 is 15 amino acids long. The V and J ends lost 3 bases and 2 bases respectively, with 13 bases between them. The CDR3 DNA reads as TGTGCCAGCAGCGCCTCCGCCAGTTACACAGATACGCAGTATTTT. Its protein product is CASSASASYTDTQYF.

This clone was seen more than once but under ten times. This chain joins TRBV5-6 and TRBJ2-5, with D perhaps matching TRBD2 (6 bases). V dropped 6 bases and J dropped 5 bases, with 14 bases sitting between them. CDR1 is SGHDT and CDR2 is YYEEEE in the germline V gene. The length of the CDR3 is 13 residues. CDR3 DNA sequence: TGTGCCAGCAAGGTTGGGGGGAGGGAGACCCAGTACTTC. Translating it yields CASKVGGRETQYF.

The chain couples TRBV6-5 to TRBJ2-7, with D possibly TRBD1 on 5 matching bases. There are 16 residues in the CDR3. CDR1 is MNHEY and CDR2 is SVGAGI in the germline V gene. V shed 0 bases and J shed 1 base, with 13 bases lying between them. CDR3 sequence (DNA): TGTGCCAGCAGTTACTCAAGGGGCCTCAGTTCCTACGAGCAGTACTTC. Protein product: CASSYSRGLSSYEQYF.

The V gene is TRBV29-1, the J gene TRBJ2-3, with TRBD2 as a possible D gene (5 bases). Germline V lookup: CDR1 SQVTM, CDR2 ANQGSEA. V was shortened by 3 bases and J by 6 bases, with 10 bases between the two germline ends. The CDR3 is made up of 12 amino acids. CDR3 nucleotides: TGCAGCGTTGACTGGCGGGCGGATACGCAGTATTTT. Translating gives CSVDWRADTQYF.

The chain couples TRBV2 to TRBJ1-2, with 8 bases fitting TRBD1. CDR3 length: 12 residues. Germline CDR1 SNHLY, CDR2 FYNNEI. With V trimmed by 9 bases and J by 7 bases, 7 bases remained unmatched. The CDR3 bases are TGTGCCAGTCCTGGGACAGGCCTTGGCTACACCTTC. This encodes CASPGTGLGYTF.

The chain recombines TRBV6-8 with TRBJ2-7; TRBD1 matches at 9 bases. Trimming removed 6 bases from V and 2 bases from J; junction bases left unmatched: 5. Germline V gene lookup returns CDR1 MNHGY and CDR2 SAAAGT. The CDR3 is made up of 14 amino acids. CDR3 sequence (DNA): TGTGCCAGCAGCGGCGGACAGGGGACCTACGAGCAGTACTTC. The encoded protein is CASSGGQGTYEQYF.

The genes are TRBV14 and TRBJ2-5, with D unresolved. The CDR3 has 17 residues. Between the trimmed V and J ends, which lost 0 bases and 0 bases, there was a span of 14 bases. Germline V gene sequence: CDR1 SGHDN, CDR2 FVKESK. The CDR3 nucleotides read TGTGCCAGCAGCCAAGATCAGGTCTCCCGATACCAAGAGACCCAGTACTTC. Encoded protein: CASSQDQVSRYQETQYF.

The chain joins TRBV11-3 to TRBJ1-1; TRBD1 aligns across 9 bases. The germline CDR1 and CDR2 sequences are SGHNT and YENEEA. V lost 3 bases and J lost 2; bases outside the gene matches: 1. The CDR3 covers 14 residues. The DNA for the CDR3 is TGTGCCAGCAGCTTTACAGGGGGCAACACTGAAGCTTTCTTT. Its translation is CASSFTGGNTEAFF.

This clone was found once. The chain uses TRBV7-2 and TRBJ1-2; TRBD1 is a possible D gene (5 bases). V lost 1 base and J 8 bases, leaving 11 bases between the germline ends. The CDR3 covers 13 residues. Per the germline V gene, CDR1 is SGHTA and CDR2 is FQGNSA. The CDR3 DNA sequence: TGTGCCAGCAGCTTAGGACAGACTAGGGGCTACACCTTC. It is translated as CASSLGQTRGYTF.

The V and J genes are TRBV5-4 and TRBJ1-2; D ambiguous. This CDR3 has 16 residues. V was shortened by 4 bases and J by 5 bases, with 21 bases between the two germline ends. Per germline, CDR1 SGHNT and CDR2 YYREEE (reference sequence). The CDR3 DNA follows: TGTGCCAGCAGCCCCGGATTGGGCCGGGAAGGGTATGGCTACACCTTC. Translation: CASSPGLGREGYGYTF. Looking up the rest from reference TRBV5-4 and TRBJ1-2 gives the full variable domain: ETGVTQSPTHLIKTRGQQVTLRCSSQSGHNTVSWYQQALGQGPQFIFQYYREEENGRGNFPPRFSGLQFPNYSSELNVNALELDDSALYLCASSPGLGREGYGYTFGSGTRLTVV.

This clone was observed a single time. This sequence joins TRBV7-9 and TRBJ1-5; the match to TRBD1 covers 7 bases. CDR1 is SEHNR, CDR2 FQNEAQ, per germline (reference sequence). The CDR3 covers 15 residues. Trimming took 4 bases from V and 1 from J; bases not matched to a gene: 4. CDR3 DNA sequence: TGTGCCAGCAGCTCAGGGGGTTTAAGCAATCAGCCCCAGCATTTT. This gives the protein CASSSGGLSNQPQHF.

CDR3 sequence: CAISGTSGNQETQYF. DNA for the CDR3: TGTGCCATCAGTGGGACTAGCGGGAACCAAGAGACCCAGTACTTC. This chain links TRBV10-3 with TRBJ2-5; the match to TRBD2 covers 12 bases. The trim removed 4 bases at V and 0 bases at J, leaving 0 bases unmatched. This CDR3 has 15 amino acids. Germline V gene data show CDR1 as ENHRY and CDR2 as SYGVKD.

The chain joins TRBV25-1 to TRBJ2-5; 7 bases fit TRBD2. There are 14 residues in the CDR3. The junction had 13 bases not matched to a gene; V was cut back by 10 bases and J by 5 bases. CDR1 MGHDK and CDR2 SYGVNS come from the germline V gene. The CDR3: CATKGSVGGETQYF. For the CDR3, the DNA is TGTGCCACTAAAGGGAGTGTGGGGGGGGAGACCCAGTACTTC.

The chain has TRBV18 and TRBJ1-1; D remains ambiguous. Between the trimmed V and J ends, which lost 0 bases and 4 bases, there was a span of 21 bases. CDR1 is KGHSH, CDR2 LQKENI, per germline. This CDR3 is built from 18 residues. Here the CDR3 reads CASSPPSAGRKSGTEAFF. The CDR3 DNA sequence: TGTGCCAGCTCACCACCTTCAGCGGGAAGGAAATCGGGCACTGAAGCTTTCTTT.

The chain employs TRBV11-3 and TRBJ2-1, with a weak D call TRBD1 (6 bases). V was trimmed by 3 bases and J by 8 bases, leaving 17 bases between them. The CDR3 contains 15 residues. Looked up from germline, CDR1 is SGHNT and CDR2 is YENEEA. CDR3 residues: CASSFAQGVRDEQFF. CDR3 DNA: TGTGCCAGCAGCTTCGCACAGGGCGTTCGTGATGAGCAGTTCTTC.

The CDR3 bases are TGTGCCAGCTCACCGACAGACTATGGCTACACCTTC. It is translated as CASSPTDYGYTF. The chain couples TRBV18 to TRBJ1-2, with D maybe TRBD1 (5 bases). This CDR3 spans 12 amino acids. The V end lost 3 bases, the J end lost 3 bases, and 5 bases lay between the germline ends. Germline loops: CDR1 KGHSH, CDR2 LQKENI.

V gene TRBV4-3 combines with J gene TRBJ2-7, with TRBD2 matching 7 bases. This CDR3 spans 15 amino acids. Per the germline V gene, CDR1 is LGHNA and CDR2 is YSLEER. After removal of 2 bases from V and 0 bases from J, the junction contained 4 bases not matched to a gene. CDR3 in DNA: TGCGCCAGCAGCCAACTAGCGGAGAGCTCCTACGAGCAGTACTTC. It specifies CASSQLAESSYEQYF.

The V and J genes are TRBV2 and TRBJ2-3, with D perhaps TRBD1 (6 bases). The CDR3 sequence is 15 residues long. Trimming took 5 bases from V and 0 from J, leaving 12 bases between them. In germline, CDR1 is SNHLY, CDR2 FYNNEI. CDR3 amino acids: CASSSGTSSTDTQYF. CDR3 bases: TGTGCCAGCAGTTCCGGGACATCTAGCACAGATACGCAGTATTTT.

This chain's CDR3 is CASSIDLSLAGGATTAYNEQFF. DNA of the CDR3: TGTGCCAGTAGTATAGATCTTAGTCTAGCGGGAGGGGCCACCACAGCCTACAATGAGCAGTTCTTC. V and J are TRBV19 and TRBJ2-1; 12 bases map to TRBD2. Germline assignment: CDR1 LNHDA and CDR2 SQIVND (reference sequence). The length of the CDR3 is 22 residues. The ends lost 0 bases at V and 2 bases at J; junction bases unmatched: 17.

This chain joins TRBV12-5 and TRBJ1-1, with unresolved D. Per germline, CDR1 LGHNT and CDR2 FRNRAP. V lost 7 bases, J lost 6 bases, and 21 bases lay in between. This CDR3 comprises 15 residues. The CDR3 region is CASATFPGEVPEAFF. The CDR3 region has the DNA TGTGCTAGTGCCACCTTCCCCGGGGAGGTGCCTGAAGCTTTCTTT.

This clone was seen once. The chain joins TRBV5-6 to TRBJ2-7; 11 bases line up with TRBD2. In germline, CDR1 is SGHDT, CDR2 YYEEEE. This CDR3 is 14 amino acids long. V shed 4 bases, J shed 4 bases, and the junction held 4 bases outside the gene matches. In nucleotides, the CDR3 is TGTGCCAGCAGCGAACTAGCGGGAGAGTACGAGCAGTACTTC. It codes for CASSELAGEYEQYF.

The CDR3 coding sequence is TGTGCCAGCAGTCAGGGACAGGGCCTTCCCTACGAGCAGTACTTC. This encodes CASSQGQGLPYEQYF. This chain connects TRBV27 to TRBJ2-7; 9 bases are a match to TRBD1. With V trimmed by 5 bases and J by 2 bases, 7 bases remained unmatched. The CDR3 spans 15 residues. Germline assignment: CDR1 MNHEY and CDR2 SMNVEV (reference sequence).

The chain couples TRBV7-9 to TRBJ1-1; D ambiguous. Trimming took 5 bases from V and 3 from J, leaving 13 bases between them. This CDR3 is built from 14 residues. Germline CDR1 SEHNR, CDR2 FQNEAQ (reference sequence). CDR3 protein: CASSADGRHTEAFF. CDR3 DNA: TGTGCCAGCAGCGCCGACGGGAGGCACACTGAAGCTTTCTTT.

The chain carries TRBV11-2 and TRBJ2-7; tentatively, D is TRBD1 (6 bases). Trimming left V 3 bases short and J 4 bases short, with 7 bases between. Germline V CDR1 and CDR2: SGHAT, FQNNGV. This CDR3 contains 12 residues. CDR3 in amino acids: CASSFDRYEQYF. CDR3 nucleotides: TGTGCCAGCAGCTTTGACAGGTACGAGCAGTACTTC.

The chain carries TRBV25-1 and TRBJ2-5; D is ambiguous. Trimming took 2 bases from V and 5 from J, leaving 12 bases between them. The CDR3 has 14 residues. Germline loops: CDR1 MGHDK, CDR2 SYGVNS. CDR3 residues: CASSELVEVETQYF. CDR3 DNA sequence: TGTGCCAGCAGTGAACTAGTCGAGGTTGAGACCCAGTACTTC.

The rearrangement joins TRBV15 to TRBJ1-1; D may be TRBD1 (6 bases). Trimming pared 1 base from V and 5 bases from J, leaving 11 bases between. Germline V lookup: CDR1 LNHNV, CDR2 YYDKDF (reference sequence). The CDR3 contains 14 residues. The CDR3 loop reads CATSRVGRGTEAFF. The CDR3 region has the DNA TGTGCCACCAGCAGAGTGGGAAGGGGGACTGAAGCTTTCTTT.

The chain uses TRBV19 and TRBJ1-5, with TRBD1 identical over 9 bases. The CDR3 spans 16 residues. Germline V gene lookup returns CDR1 LNHDA and CDR2 SQIVND (reference sequence). V gave up 5 bases and J gave up 0 bases; unmatched junction bases: 5. CDR3 in DNA: TGTGCCAGTAGTGTATACAGGGGGCATAGCAATCAGCCCCAGCATTTT. Translated, it gives CASSVYRGHSNQPQHF.

This clone has just one count. Other DNA sequences within the sample encode an identical CDR3. The rearrangement joins TRBV5-5 to TRBJ2-7; TRBD2 might be the D (6 bases). CDR3 length equals 12 residues. V was shortened by 3 bases and J by 5 bases, with 9 bases between the two germline ends. Germline V lookup: CDR1 SGHKS, CDR2 YYEKEE (reference sequence). The chain's CDR3 is CASSWTGDEQYF. The DNA of the CDR3 is TGTGCCAGCAGCTGGACGGGGGACGAGCAGTACTTC.

This rearrangement joins TRBV19 to TRBJ2-1, with TRBD1 matching 9 bases. There are 13 residues in the CDR3. Trimming removed 7 bases from V and 7 bases from J; junction bases left unmatched: 5. Germline lookup yields CDR1 LNHDA and CDR2 SQIVND (reference sequence). The DNA of the CDR3 is TGTGCCAGTAAAGGGACAGGGATTAATGAGCAGTTCTTC. Its translation: CASKGTGINEQFF.